This record covers a single TCR beta chain. The antigen remains undetermined. This sample was included in a study of blood T cells in healthy people across ages. In the study overall: Template switching captured about one barcoded beta molecule per two T cells. Study findings and constraints: TCR beta diversity, measured per million T cells, fell in a roughly linear way with age.

This CDR3 region has 16 residues. The germline CDR1 and CDR2 sequences are MNHEY and SVGEGT. The V segment lost 2 bases and the J segment 7 bases; nucleotides outside the gene matches: 12. A sample-barcoded 5' primer and a J-beta primer mix were used in a second PCR of roughly 6 to 12 cycles. TCRdb reprocessed the 5' RACE reads with MiXCR, giving one entry per CDR3 protein. The sample consists of some 1.6 million distinct CDR3 sequences, about 35% of them appearing once. This receptor was identified in a woman between 25 and 40 years old in good health. The chain uses TRBV6-2 or TRBV6-3 and TRBJ2-5; TRBD2 matches 8 bases. Specimen: blood. The CDR3 nucleotides are TGTGCCAGCAGTTACAGCCTAGCGGGCACGGAGGGGACCCAGTACTTC. Protein: CASSYSLAGTEGTQYF.